This T cell receptor beta chain was retrieved from a study of identical twins. This clonotype was seen a handful of times. Germline V lookup: CDR1 ENHRY, CDR2 SYGVKD. V lost 2 bases to trimming and J lost 5 bases, with 9 bases between them. This CDR3 is built from 14 residues. TCRdb itself ran the 5' RACE reads through MiXCR, one entry per CDR3 protein. This table has under 800,000 distinct CDR3 sequences, 20% to 25% appearing once. These sequences were also reported in another study, on T cells expressing NK-cell markers.

Material: PBMCs. This receptor was taken from a woman aged 18-29 years in good health. This chain uses TRBV10-3 with TRBJ1-4; D is perhaps TRBD1 (5 bases). The DNA for the CDR3 is TGTGCCATCAGTGAGCGGGGACTGAATGAAAAACTGTTTTTT. Its protein product is CAISERGLNEKLFF.